The sequence of this T cell receptor beta chain was determined in a study of shared clonotypes between healthy human individuals. TCRdb's copy holds only in-frame clones and misses some; the assay was immunoSEQ multiplex PCR. The table includes 550,000 to 700,000 clones, around four fifths detected once. The CDR3 sequence is 10 residues long. Germline V lookup: CDR1 SQVTM, CDR2 ANQGSEA. V lost 6 bases and J 2 bases, leaving 3 bases between the germline ends. The sample consisted of memory CD4+ T cells sorted from blood. Subset given: CD45RA-negative fraction. J is TRBJ2-3 and V is TRBV29-1; D gene ambiguous. This clonotype was obtained from a woman in her 30s in good health. For the CDR3, the DNA is TGCAGCGTCGCCACAGATACGCAGTATTTT. This encodes CSVATDTQYF.